These 20 T cell receptor beta chains originate from one sample sequenced in a study of cytomegalovirus exposure and HLA in healthy donors (dated by TCRdb to 2016 to 2017). Library preparation employed the immunoSEQ multiplex PCR assay. A mixture of 60 forward primers for TCR Vbeta segments and 13 reverse primers for TCR Jbeta segments was used in the multiplex PCR. The table was pulled from immuneACCESS by TCRdb, which kept in-frame rearrangements only. Such tables lose some clones; where checked, under half of the loss comes from unresolved V genes, and the rest has no known cause. For this sample the table gives 130,000 or so clones, of which more than 60% were detected only once. The ten largest clones capture around 3.5% of the sample. Source material: PBMCs. The receptors were gathered from a man younger than 40 in good health and CMV-seronegative.

The V call is TRBV7-7, the J call TRBJ2-2; 8 bases match TRBD1. V shed 4 bases, J shed 5 bases, and the junction held 9 bases outside the gene matches. In germline, CDR1 is SSHAT, CDR2 FNYEAQ (reference sequence). This CDR3 is built from 16 residues. The chain's CDR3 is CASSYGQGVRTGELFF. DNA of the CDR3: TGTGCCAGCAGCTATGGACAGGGAGTAAGGACCGGGGAGCTGTTTTTT.

The J gene is TRBJ1-1, the V gene TRBV30; the match to TRBD1 covers 9 bases. The CDR3 consists of 16 residues. Trimming removed 0 bases from V and 1 base from J; junction bases left unmatched: 6. Germline V gives CDR1 GTSNPN, CDR2 SVGIG (reference sequence). CDR3 DNA: TGTGCCTGGAGTGTCCCCCAGGGACAGGGGAACACTGAAGCTTTCTTT. Its protein product is CAWSVPQGQGNTEAFF.

The chain combines TRBV29-1 with TRBJ1-4, with D possibly matching TRBD1 (6 bases). The CDR3 has 15 residues. V shed 1 base and J shed 4 bases, with 13 bases lying between them. The germline gives CDR1 SQVTM, CDR2 ANQGSEA. CDR3 region: CSVEVRAGDNEKLFF. The CDR3 bases are TGCAGCGTTGAAGTAAGAGCAGGGGATAATGAAAAACTGTTTTTT.

V usage is TRBV27 and J usage is TRBJ2-7; TRBD2 might be the D (6 bases). The ends were cut back, 1 base at V and 0 bases at J, with 13 bases in the middle. This CDR3 is built from 16 residues. Germline V lookup: CDR1 MNHEY, CDR2 SMNVEV (reference sequence). CDR3 DNA: TGTGCCAGCAGTTTATATGCGGGACTTAGCTCCTACGAGCAGTACTTC. This encodes CASSLYAGLSSYEQYF.

V is TRBV27 and J is TRBJ1-1, with a possible D match to TRBD1 (6 bases). V was clipped by 4 bases and J by 1 base, with 10 bases between them. The CDR3 length is 14 residues. CDR1 is MNHEY, CDR2 SMNVEV, per germline (reference sequence). CDR3 bases: TGTGCCAGCAGTTCTAGGGGGAGGAACACTGAAGCTTTCTTT. Amino acids: CASSSRGRNTEAFF.

The rearrangement joins TRBV5-4 to TRBJ2-3; the match to TRBD1 covers 7 bases. This CDR3 has 15 residues. V was clipped by 1 base and J by 0 bases; unmatched bases: 2. The germline V gene has CDR1 SGHNT and CDR2 YYREEE (reference sequence). Here the CDR3 reads CASSLTGVSTDTQYF. Written as DNA, the CDR3 is TGTGCCAGCAGCTTGACAGGGGTTAGCACAGATACGCAGTATTTT.

This clone has a single count. The V and J genes are TRBV18 and TRBJ2-3, with D tentatively TRBD2 (5 bases). Per germline, CDR1 KGHSH and CDR2 LQKENI. The CDR3 totals 15 residues. The V and J ends lost 5 bases and 3 bases respectively, with 15 bases between them. The CDR3 region is CASSGWQPGTDTQYF. CDR3 coding DNA: TGTGCCAGCTCAGGTTGGCAGCCGGGAACAGATACGCAGTATTTT.

The J gene is TRBJ2-5, the V gene TRBV19; TRBD2 matches at 11 bases. The ends lost 4 bases at V and 4 bases at J; junction bases unmatched: 14. Germline V gives CDR1 LNHDA, CDR2 SQIVND (reference sequence). The CDR3 runs 18 residues. The CDR3 loop is CASSRPPVLAGGSETQYF. The DNA of the CDR3 is TGTGCCAGTAGTAGGCCTCCGGTCCTAGCGGGAGGATCAGAGACCCAGTACTTC.

The J gene is TRBJ2-1, the V gene TRBV4-3, with 12 bases identical to TRBD2. CDR1 and CDR2 (germline): LGHNA, YSLEER. The CDR3 is made up of 16 amino acids. With 4 bases clipped from V and 4 bases from J, the junction kept 5 bases outside the gene matches. The CDR3 region is CASSPTSGGTYNEQFF. CDR3 bases: TGCGCCAGCAGCCCCACTAGCGGGGGGACGTACAATGAGCAGTTCTTC.

This clone was detected only a few times. This sequence joins TRBV10-3 and TRBJ1-1; TRBD1 is a possible D gene (6 bases). The CDR3 sequence is 13 residues long. The V gene lost 2 bases and the J gene lost 8 bases, with 12 bases spanning the gap. Germline loops: CDR1 ENHRY, CDR2 SYGVKD. The CDR3 DNA sequence: TGTGCCATCAGTGAGAGGGGGACCTTAGAAGCTTTCTTT. Residues: CAISERGTLEAFF.

The chain employs TRBV6-4 and TRBJ1-1, with D maybe TRBD1 (5 bases). The CDR3 is 14 residues long. CDR1 is MRHNA and CDR2 is SNTAGT in the germline V gene. V gave up 4 bases and J gave up 0 bases, with 9 bases separating them. The CDR3, as DNA: TGTGCCAGCAGTGGAGACAGCATGAACACTGAAGCTTTCTTT. As protein: CASSGDSMNTEAFF.

This clone was counted a single time. The chain joins TRBV28 to TRBJ1-5; no clear D gene. The CDR3 consists of 13 residues. V dropped 7 bases and J dropped 3 bases, with 10 bases sitting between them. Germline V lookup: CDR1 MDHEN, CDR2 SYDVKM. CDR3 in DNA: TGTGCCAGCAATTCCCAGTCCAATCAGCCCCAGCATTTT. Its translation: CASNSQSNQPQHF.

The chain carries TRBV7-2 and TRBJ1-3; D unclear. The CDR3 length is 14 residues. CDR1 SGHTA and CDR2 FQGNSA come from the germline V gene. V lost 1 base, J lost 4 bases, and 8 bases lay in between. CDR3 coding DNA: TGTGCCAGCAGCTTAGAACGGTCCGGAAACACCATATATTTT. It yields the protein CASSLERSGNTIYF.

The rearrangement uses TRBV10-3 and TRBJ2-7; 8 positions agree with TRBD1. Germline V gene lookup returns CDR1 ENHRY and CDR2 SYGVKD. The V segment lost 4 bases and the J segment 1 base; nucleotides outside the gene matches: 9. This CDR3 spans 16 amino acids. The CDR3 nucleotides read TGTGCCATCAGTGCTTCTTCCGGGACAGGTTCCTACGAGCAGTACTTC. Translated: CAISASSGTGSYEQYF.

This rearrangement joins TRBV28 to TRBJ1-2; D is undetermined. Trimming cost V 10 bases and J 7 bases, with 13 bases left between them. The CDR3 spans 11 residues. Germline-derived CDR1 and CDR2 are MDHEN and SYDVKM. DNA for the CDR3: TGTGCCACCGAGGGATCGGGTGGCTACACCTTC. Translation: CATEGSGGYTF.

The J gene is TRBJ1-3, the V gene TRBV9, with 7 nucleotides matching TRBD1. Germline V gene lookup returns CDR1 SGDLS and CDR2 YYNGEE. After removal of 5 bases from V and 1 base from J, the junction contained 9 bases not matched to a gene. The length of the CDR3 is 16 residues. The DNA of the CDR3 is TGTGCCAGCAGTTTCTTCACAGGGGAGTCTGGAAACACCATATATTTT. As protein: CASSFFTGESGNTIYF.

This clone was observed a few times. CDR3 amino acids: CASSYTTEAFF. CDR3 nucleotide sequence: TGTGCCAGCAGCTACACCACTGAAGCTTTCTTT. The rearrangement links TRBV5-4 to TRBJ1-1; D gene uncertain. The V and J ends lost 3 bases and 4 bases respectively, with 4 bases between them. The germline gives CDR1 SGHNT, CDR2 YYREEE (reference sequence). The CDR3 runs to 11 residues. Together with reference TRBV5-4 and TRBJ1-1, the CDR3 gives the full variable domain: ETGVTQSPTHLIKTRGQQVTLRCSSQSGHNTVSWYQQALGQGPQFIFQYYREEENGRGNFPPRFSGLQFPNYSSELNVNALELDDSALYLCASSYTTEAFFGQGTRLTVV.

The rearrangement joins TRBV5-4 to TRBJ2-1; 11 bases are shared with TRBD2. Germline values: CDR1 SGHNT, CDR2 YYREEE (reference sequence). V gave up 0 bases and J gave up 5 bases; unmatched junction bases: 10. CDR3 size: 18 residues. The chain's CDR3 is CASSLGVLAGGDHNEQFF. The CDR3 DNA follows: TGTGCCAGCAGCTTGGGGGTGCTAGCGGGGGGTGACCACAATGAGCAGTTCTTC. Full variable domain (missing parts from reference TRBV5-4 and TRBJ2-1): ETGVTQSPTHLIKTRGQQVTLRCSSQSGHNTVSWYQQALGQGPQFIFQYYREEENGRGNFPPRFSGLQFPNYSSELNVNALELDDSALYLCASSLGVLAGGDHNEQFFGPGTRLTVL.

The chain recombines TRBV28 with TRBJ2-1; D possibly corresponds to TRBD2 (5 bases). Germline V CDR1 and CDR2: MDHEN, SYDVKM. The CDR3 length is 15 residues. Deletions cut 7 bases from V and 6 bases from J, with 19 bases between. CDR3 coding DNA: TGTGCCAGCACCCGACATACTAGTCGGACCAATGAGCAGTTCTTC. Its protein is CASTRHTSRTNEQFF.

The gene calls are TRBV7-3 and TRBJ2-7; TRBD1 agrees at 11 bases. Per germline, CDR1 SGHTA and CDR2 FQGTGA. Losses at the gene ends were 5 bases for V and 2 bases for J; bases not matched to a gene: 2. There are 14 residues in the CDR3. In DNA form, the CDR3 reads TGTGCCAGCAGCCCGGGACAGGGGGCCTACGAGCAGTACTTC. This codes for CASSPGQGAYEQYF.